The present entry profiles one TCR beta chain with its context. This specimen comes from a study of CD8 T cells in Susac syndrome. The CDR3 consists of 15 residues. Germline V lookup: CDR1 SEHNR, CDR2 FQNEAQ (reference sequence). The junction had 7 bases not matched to a gene; V was cut back by 5 bases and J by 6 bases. Negative isolation yielded the CD8+ and CD4+ T cells, while FACS enriched the TEMRA cells. Random hexamers primed reverse transcription of about 0.5 to 1 ug RNA. Each CDR3 protein gets one entry after TCRdb re-called the immunoSEQ multiplex PCR reads with MiXCR. The table lists about 290,000 distinct CDR3 sequences, roughly 85% of them singletons.

The V and J genes are TRBV7-9 and TRBJ2-3, with 11 nucleotides matching TRBD2. This TCR was sampled from a human donor with multiple sclerosis. The sample was CD8+ T cells from PBMCs. DNA for the CDR3: TGTGCCAGCAGCCGACTAGCGGGATATTCGGATACGCAGTATTTT. It yields the protein CASSRLAGYSDTQYF. The full variable domain, its missing parts supplied by reference TRBV7-9 and TRBJ2-3, is DTGVSQNPRHKITKRGQNVTFRCDPISEHNRLYWYRQTLGQGPEFLTYFQNEAQLEKSRLLSDRFSAERPKGSFSTLEIQRTEQGDSAMYLCASSRLAGYSDTQYFGPGTRLTVL.